Listed below are T cell receptor beta chains from one sample, sequenced in a study of early T cells in non-severe SARS-CoV-2 infection. One entry per CDR3 protein results from TCRdb running MiXCR on the 5' RACE reads. In the table there are 27,000 or so distinct CDR3 sequences, over 6.5% of which are singletons. Sequenced input: whole blood. The receptor source for this set is an adult who was a healthcare worker with PCR-confirmed SARS-CoV-2 infection or an uninfected control (not recorded which). Each CDR3 is given with its conserved first and last residue. The D gene is left open where the match is weak. The listing skips clone size in some rows; elsewhere it reads once, few, many or a size class.

D: TRBD2; size: many; J: TRBJ2-1; V: TRBV25-1; DNA: TGTGCCAGCAGTGAAGGAGCGGGACTAGGCAATGAGCAGTTCTTC; CDR3: CASSEGAGLGNEQFF
D: NA; size: many; J: TRBJ2-3; V: TRBV7-7; DNA: TGTGCTAGCAGCACAGGGTTCAGCACAGATACGCAGTATTTT; CDR3: CASSTGFSTDTQYF
D: TRBD2; size: few; J: TRBJ2-5; V: TRBV15; DNA: TGTGCCACCAGCAGAGCGGGTAGCGGGGAGACCCAGTACTTC; CDR3: CATSRAGSGETQYF
D: TRBD1; size: many; J: TRBJ2-1; V: TRBV7-6; DNA: TGTGCCAGCAGCTTAACAACAGGGGATGGTCGCAATGAGCAGTTCTTC; CDR3: CASSLTTGDGRNEQFF
D: NA; size: many; J: TRBJ2-2; V: TRBV18; DNA: TGTGCCAGCTCACCAAGCAGTAACCGGAACACCGGGGAGCTGTTTTTT; CDR3: CASSPSSNRNTGELFF
D: NA; size: many; J: TRBJ1-2; V: TRBV7-9; DNA: TGTGCCAGCAGCTTAGACGGGTCTAACTATGGCTACACCTTC; CDR3: CASSLDGSNYGYTF
D: TRBD2; size: many; J: TRBJ2-7; V: TRBV12-5; DNA: TGTGCTAGTGGTTTGGTTCTAGCGGGAGGGCCGGGCGAGCAGTACTTC; CDR3: CASGLVLAGGPGEQYF
D: NA; size: many; J: TRBJ1-5; V: TRBV2; DNA: TGTGCCAGCAGTGGACAGGTTAGCAATCAGCCCCAGCATTTT; CDR3: CASSGQVSNQPQHF
D: NA; size: NA; J: TRBJ2-7; V: TRBV18; DNA: TGTGCCAGCTCACCACCCGGGGACGAGCAGTACTTC; CDR3: CASSPPGDEQYF
D: TRBD2; size: many; J: TRBJ2-7; V: TRBV4-1; DNA: TGCGCCAGCAGCCAAAAGATCCTAGCGGGGGGGGTCAGGACCTACGAGCAGTACTTC; CDR3: CASSQKILAGGVRTYEQYF
D: NA; size: few; J: TRBJ2-5; V: TRBV3-1; DNA: TGTGCCAGCAGCCAACTGACTAGGCAGACCCAGTACTTC; CDR3: CASSQLTRQTQYF
D: NA; size: NA; J: TRBJ2-7; V: TRBV4-3; DNA: TGCGCCAGCAGCCAAGACCCGAGCACGGACAGCTCCTACGAGCAGTACTTC; CDR3: CASSQDPSTDSSYEQYF
D: NA; size: NA; J: TRBJ1-2; V: TRBV4-1; DNA: TGCGCCAGCAGCCAAGATAACGACTTAAACTATGGCTACACCTTC; CDR3: CASSQDNDLNYGYTF
D: NA; size: many; J: TRBJ2-7; V: TRBV7-2; DNA: TGTGCCAGCAGCCCCCAGGTGGGCTCCTACGAGCAGTACTTC; CDR3: CASSPQVGSYEQYF
D: TRBD1; size: few; J: TRBJ1-1; V: TRBV11-2; DNA: TGTGCCAGCAGCTTAGATTGGGGACAGGGAGATGCTTTCTTT; CDR3: CASSLDWGQGDAFF
D: NA; size: many; J: TRBJ1-2; V: TRBV3-1; DNA: TGTGCCAGCAGCCAAGCCCGGACCTCGCCAGGCTACACCTTC; CDR3: CASSQARTSPGYTF
D: NA; size: many; J: TRBJ1-1; V: TRBV20-1; DNA: TGCAGTGCTTACTCGGGCCCACCCTCGAACACTGAAGCTTTCTTT; CDR3: CSAYSGPPSNTEAFF
D: TRBD1; size: many; J: TRBJ2-1; V: TRBV11-2; DNA: TGTGCCAGCACCCTACCCAGGACAGGGGTATTAGGTGAGCAGTTCTTC; CDR3: CASTLPRTGVLGEQFF
D: NA; size: many; J: TRBJ2-7; V: TRBV11-1; DNA: TGTGCCAGCAGCCAGAGGGTGCCGGGGGGCGAAGACGAGCAGTACTTC; CDR3: CASSQRVPGGEDEQYF
D: TRBD2; size: many; J: TRBJ2-1; V: TRBV20-1; DNA: TGCAGTGCCGATGATCCGGGGGGGGCCTACAATGAGCAGTTCTTC; CDR3: CSADDPGGAYNEQFF
D: NA; size: many; J: TRBJ1-3; V: TRBV18; DNA: TGTGCCAGCTCACCACCCGGGCAGACCTTCGGAAACACCATATATTTT; CDR3: CASSPPGQTFGNTIYF
D: TRBD2; size: NA; J: TRBJ2-3; V: TRBV6-2/TRBV6-3; DNA: TGTGCCAGCAGCGGGACTAGCGGAGTCATTAATACGCAGTATTTT; CDR3: CASSGTSGVINTQYF
D: NA; size: many; J: TRBJ2-7; V: TRBV20-1; DNA: TGCAGTGCACCGAAGAGCGGCCTCTCCTACGAGCAGTACTTC; CDR3: CSAPKSGLSYEQYF
D: NA; size: many; J: TRBJ1-1; V: TRBV18; DNA: TGTGCCAGCTCAGGGTTGGGCACTGAAGCTTTCTTT; CDR3: CASSGLGTEAFF
D: NA; size: NA; J: TRBJ2-5; V: TRBV5-1; DNA: TGCGCCAGCAGCTTGGAGGGCCGACAGGCGCAGGGGGAGACCCAGTACTTC; CDR3: CASSLEGRQAQGETQYF
D: TRBD1; size: many; J: TRBJ2-7; V: TRBV20-1; DNA: TGCAGTGCTTCCCAACAGGGGAGGCAGTACTTC; CDR3: CSASQQGRQYF
D: NA; size: NA; J: TRBJ2-1; V: TRBV7-9; DNA: TGTGCCAGCAGCTTAGAGGGGCGGGAGCAGTTCTTC; CDR3: CASSLEGREQFF
D: TRBD1; size: NA; J: TRBJ1-2; V: TRBV29-1; DNA: TGCAGAGTTGGGGGACAGGGCCATGGCTACACCTTC; CDR3: CRVGGQGHGYTF
D: TRBD1; size: few; J: TRBJ2-1; V: TRBV5-6; DNA: TGTGCCAGCAGCTTAAACAGGGGACGCTCCTACAATGAGCAGTTCTTC; CDR3: CASSLNRGRSYNEQFF
D: NA; size: many; J: TRBJ1-5; V: TRBV20-1; DNA: TGCAGTGCTAGAGATCCCAGACCTAATCAGCCCCAGCATTTT; CDR3: CSARDPRPNQPQHF
D: NA; size: many; J: TRBJ1-2; V: TRBV28; DNA: TGTGCCAGCAGTTTACGGGGACCCCTCACCTTC; CDR3: CASSLRGPLTF
D: NA; size: NA; J: TRBJ2-4; V: TRBV12-3/TRBV12-4; DNA: TGTGCCAGCAGTCCCAACAGACTAGCCAAAAACATTCAGTACTTC; CDR3: CASSPNRLAKNIQYF
D: NA; size: many; J: TRBJ2-7; V: TRBV19; DNA: TGTGCCAGTCAAGCAGGGACATTCGGCTACGAGCAGTACTTC; CDR3: CASQAGTFGYEQYF
D: NA; size: NA; J: TRBJ2-3; V: TRBV6-2/TRBV6-3; DNA: TGTGCCAGCAGCACCGGGGGAGATACGCAGTATTTT; CDR3: CASSTGGDTQYF
D: TRBD2; size: once; J: TRBJ2-3; V: TRBV28; DNA: TGTGCCAGCAGTTCCACTAGCGCAGATACGCAGTATTTT; CDR3: CASSSTSADTQYF
D: TRBD2; size: NA; J: TRBJ2-7; V: TRBV7-9; DNA: TGTGCCAGCAGCCGCGGGGGGATCGACTACGAGCAGTACTTC; CDR3: CASSRGGIDYEQYF
D: NA; size: many; J: TRBJ2-5; V: TRBV7-9; DNA: TGTGCCAGCAGCTTAAATTACGGGACGCAGACCCAGTACTTC; CDR3: CASSLNYGTQTQYF
D: TRBD2; size: many; J: TRBJ2-1; V: TRBV5-1; DNA: TGCGCCAGCAGCCTGGGACTAGCGCCAAACTCCTACAATGAGCAGTTCTTC; CDR3: CASSLGLAPNSYNEQFF
D: NA; size: many; J: TRBJ2-7; V: TRBV18; DNA: TGTGCCAGCTCACCAAAGAGGGCAGGGGACTACGAGCAGTACTTC; CDR3: CASSPKRAGDYEQYF
D: NA; size: many; J: TRBJ2-1; V: TRBV6-2/TRBV6-3; DNA: TGTGCCAGCAGTTACTCGACCCTAGCATTGCAGTTCTTC; CDR3: CASSYSTLALQFF
D: TRBD2; size: many; J: TRBJ2-7; V: TRBV20-1; DNA: TGCAGTGCTAGACCAACTAGCGGGGGGGCCGGCGAGCAGTACTTC; CDR3: CSARPTSGGAGEQYF
D: NA; size: many; J: TRBJ2-1; V: TRBV7-3; DNA: TGTGCCAGCAGCTTAAATGGGTGGCGTGAGCAGTTCTTC; CDR3: CASSLNGWREQFF
D: TRBD2; size: NA; J: TRBJ2-1; V: TRBV20-1; DNA: TGCAGTGCTCTGGGACTAGCGGGGGGGTACAATGAGCAGTTCTTC; CDR3: CSALGLAGGYNEQFF
D: NA; size: many; J: TRBJ2-2; V: TRBV7-2; DNA: TGTGCCAGCAGCTTAGGGGGCACAGGGGAGCTGTTTTTT; CDR3: CASSLGGTGELFF
D: NA; size: many; J: TRBJ2-7; V: TRBV6-1; DNA: TGTGCCAGCAACCGCGGGACGGTCCCTTACGAGCAGTACTTC; CDR3: CASNRGTVPYEQYF
D: NA; size: many; J: TRBJ1-1; V: TRBV20-1; DNA: TGCAGTGCTCTAGGGCGAGTTGAAGCTTTCTTT; CDR3: CSALGRVEAFF
D: NA; size: many; J: TRBJ2-3; V: TRBV12-3/TRBV12-4; DNA: TGTGCCAGCACTCGAGGGGGGTCAGATACGCAGTATTTT; CDR3: CASTRGGSDTQYF
D: TRBD1; size: many; J: TRBJ1-4; V: TRBV7-9; DNA: TGTGCCAGCAGCTCCTTACCTACAGGGGGCGAAAAACTGTTTTTT; CDR3: CASSSLPTGGEKLFF
D: NA; size: many; J: TRBJ2-3; V: TRBV11-2; DNA: TGTGCCAGCAGCTCCGGGACTTGGGTTTCAGATACGCAGTATTTT; CDR3: CASSSGTWVSDTQYF
D: TRBD1; size: many; J: TRBJ1-2; V: TRBV12-3/TRBV12-4; DNA: TGTGCCAGTGATCAGGGGGCAGGAGGCTACACCTTC; CDR3: CASDQGAGGYTF
D: NA; size: many; J: TRBJ1-2; V: TRBV7-9; DNA: TGTGCCAGCAGCGCCTGGGCAGAAATATATGGCTACACCTTC; CDR3: CASSAWAEIYGYTF
D: NA; size: many; J: TRBJ1-6; V: TRBV7-9; DNA: TGTGCCAGCAACAACTACCCCGACGCAGTGGATTCACCCCTCCACTTT; CDR3: CASNNYPDAVDSPLHF